These 6 T cell receptor beta chains originate from one sample sequenced in a study of T cell clonality in common variable immunodeficiency. Clones were sequenced by immunoSEQ multiplex PCR, and TCRdb holds only the in-frame ones, with some missing. The repertoire consists of around 60,000 clones, none detected only once. The specimen was peripheral blood mononuclear cells. These TCRs come from a person between 18 and 70 years old in good health.

This clone was counted ten times or more. The DNA ends 3 residues before the CDR3 does, and the rest of the CDR3 is filled in from the germline J gene. J is TRBJ1-1 and V is TRBV30, with D possibly TRBD1 on 6 matching bases. Germline assignment: CDR1 GTSNPN and CDR2 SVGIG (reference sequence). CDR3 size: 13 residues. V gave up 3 bases and J gave up 2 bases, with 10 bases separating them. The CDR3 protein is CAWRGTSNTEAFF. The part of the CDR3 DNA that was read is TGTGCCTGGAGGGGGACATCAAACACTGAA.

This clone was detected ten times or more. Coverage ceases 3 residues before the CDR3 finishes, and the germline J gene fills in the end. V gene TRBV6-1 combines with J gene TRBJ2-2, with D unclear. The CDR3 length is 16 residues. V was trimmed by 2 bases and J by 4 bases, leaving 14 bases between them. Germline V CDR1 and CDR2: MNHNS, SASEGT. CDR3 protein: CASSESPLPGTGELFF. CDR3 DNA (partial): TGTGCCAGCAGTGAAAGTCCCCTCCCGGGCACCGGGGAG.

In this sample, this clone turned up many times. The CDR3 extends 3 residues past the end of the read, so its final part is completed from the germline J gene. V usage is TRBV9 and J usage is TRBJ2-3; D is possibly TRBD1 (5 bases). The ends were cut back, 3 bases at V and 1 base at J, with 15 bases in the middle. The CDR3 loop spans 16 amino acids. In germline, CDR1 is SGDLS, CDR2 YYNGEE. This CDR3 is CASSAGQGGGTDTQYF. The CDR3 DNA, read in part, is TGTGCCAGCAGCGCCGGGCAGGGCGGCGGCACAGATACG.

This clone was detected ten times or more. Sequencing ends 3 residues short of the CDR3 end; the germline J gene provides the rest. This rearrangement joins TRBV30 to TRBJ1-2; D possibly corresponds to TRBD1 (6 bases). Looked up from germline, CDR1 is GTSNPN and CDR2 is SVGIG (reference sequence). The CDR3 runs to 12 residues. Partial CDR3 DNA: TGTGCCTGGGGGGGAGGACAGTTCGGC. Residues: CAWGGGQFG. The whole CDR3 reads CAWGGGQFGYTF.

This clone was counted at least ten times. The read ends 3 residues before the CDR3 terminus; that terminus is restored from the germline J gene. The gene calls are TRBV29-1 and TRBJ1-1, with TRBD1 as a possible D gene (5 bases). CDR3 length: 14 residues. The V and J ends lost 3 bases and 0 bases respectively, with 11 bases between them. Germline CDR1 reads SQVTM; CDR2 reads ANQGSEA. CDR3 DNA, as far as it was read: TGCAGCGTTGACAAGGGGATCATGAACACTGAA. This codes for CSVDKGIMNTE. The CDR3, in full, reads CSVDKGIMNTEAFF.

Comment on this clone: The read ends 3 residues before the CDR3 terminus; that terminus is restored from the germline J gene. The chain combines TRBV23-1 with TRBJ2-5; 11 bases map to TRBD1. TRBV23-1 is an ORF, and what it does is uncertain. The CDR3 length is 15 residues. V trimming: 3 bases; J trimming: 0 bases; junction bases outside the gene matches: 0. The CDR3 bases that were read are TGCGCCAGCAGTCAGGGACAGGGGGACCAAGAGACC. Protein product: CASSQGQGDQET. The full CDR3 protein reads CASSQGQGDQETQYF.